This TCR beta chain was retrieved from a study of cytotoxic CD8 clonotypes in ibrutinib-treated CLL. About the research overall: The study included about 11 relapsed/refractory and under 16 treatment-naive patients; about 18 had IGHV unmutated disease. Samples averaged approximately 260,000 productive templates and 94,082 productive rearrangements.

Whole-study results and caveats: While tracking circulating CD8+ T-cell counts, baseline clonality exceeded that of age-matched healthy donors. Clonality went higher at ibrutinib response and then dropped back toward baseline at progression.

This clone turned up a few times. Antigen unknown. Repertoires were generated with immunoSEQ multiplex PCR, while TCRdb's copy carries only in-frame clones and drops some. In the table there are some 150,000 clones, roughly 80% of which are singletons. Unmatched junction bases numbered 7, after V lost 4 bases and J lost 7 bases. The CDR3 is 14 amino acids. Per the germline V gene, CDR1 is SGHTA and CDR2 is FQGTGA. The receptor's source is a human donor with chronic lymphocytic leukemia. The rearrangement uses TRBV7-3 and TRBJ1-5; 7 bases are a match to TRBD1. Sample: PBMCs, taken after 12 months of ibrutinib treatment. The CDR3 DNA is TGTGCCAGCAGCTCAGACAGGGCTCTCCAGCCCCAGCATTTT. Translating gives CASSSDRALQPQHF.